The subject of this entry is one T cell receptor (beta chain). The clone's antigen remains unknown. No base quality values were provided; no much bigger clone lies one nucleotide off. V is pared back by 5 bases and J by 0 bases, with 1 base lying between the germline termini. The germline V gene (reference sequence) supplies CDR1 GTSNPN and CDR2 SVGIG. Including cysteine and phenylalanine, the CDR3 has 11 amino acids. Solely the CDR3 DNA is kept, with 33 bases framed from the first base. The source of the sample is a study of T cell responses to AZD1222 COVID-19 vaccine (dated by TCRdb to the early 2020s). Background for the entire study: AZD1222 recipients given second doses at about 4 weeks or at about 12 weeks were pooled, since spike-specific TCR depth and breadth were not found to differ between the two schedules. A total of 230 to 250 trial participants underwent TCR sequencing, of whom some 200 had received two doses of AZD1222 and approximately 26 had received two doses of the MenACWY control vaccine. Trial participants were enrolled into age subgroups of 18-55, 56-69 and 70-plus years, which contained about 160, 30 and 59 TCR-sequenced participants, respectively. The investigation overall reported the following: Conclusions about previously exposed vaccinees are limited, since just five or six AZD1222 recipients were seropositive for SARS-CoV-2 at baseline. In the small 56-69-year group, the increase in depth fell short of significance, most likely because of low power. Most participants were white British and females outnumbered males, and the authors suggested that clonal diversity may have been underestimated. Because no day 14 peak-response samples were available, the repertoires could be characterized only after the peak T cell response. Reportedly, close to half of the unique spike-specific TCRs recognized epitopes lying outside the regions that are mutated in the B.1.351 and B.1.1.7 variants. The vaccine-associated CD4 TCRs covered the entire spike protein, and the dominant responses fell in regions 160-218 and 743-854. A significant rise in spike-specific TCR breadth and depth was observed after two AZD1222 doses relative to day 0 and relative to MenACWY recipients.

The CDR3 regions of human TCRbeta chains were analyzed by immunosequencing. For the original study's pipeline: TCRs in the repertoires were compared against a reference library of SARS-CoV-2-specific TCRs that had been generated with the MIRA antigen-specificity platform. Breadth was defined as the fraction of unique TCRs that were SARS-CoV-2-associated, and depth was defined as the fraction of total T cells that were SARS-CoV-2-associated. Using the MIRA data, every spike-specific TCR was mapped to the spike region that the TCR reacted to and assigned to either a CD4 or a CD8 class. Log10-transformed breadth and depth values were compared by one-way ANOVA with Sidak's multiple comparisons tests. TCRdb obtained this table from immuneACCESS and retained in-frame rearrangements with V and J assigned. These tables miss some clones; where compared with another copy, unresolved V genes account for less than half of the shortfall, and the remainder is unexplained. The V and J calls and the clone size are those of that table, but D and trimming were determined from the DNA. Within this sample are about 130,000 clones, with about 93% of them counted one time only. The top ten clones comprise under 7.5% of the sample.

The time point label for this specimen denotes: baseline before first vaccination. Samples from vaccinated people were obtained from the UK trials COV001 and COV002, which included a single-blind randomized controlled phase 2/3 trial of AZD1222 (ChAdOx1 nCoV-19) in healthy adults. Trial participant PBMC samples were collected at day 0 and day 28 after the second dose for TCRbeta chain sequencing. The rearranged chain carries TRBV30 and TRBJ2-2; the D gene assignment is ambiguous. This TCR derives from an adult in good health. Sequences were derived from peripheral blood, sampled on day 0 of AZD1222 vaccination. The DNA reads TGTGCCTGGCCGAACACCGGGGAGCTGTTTTTT. It translates as CAWPNTGELFF.